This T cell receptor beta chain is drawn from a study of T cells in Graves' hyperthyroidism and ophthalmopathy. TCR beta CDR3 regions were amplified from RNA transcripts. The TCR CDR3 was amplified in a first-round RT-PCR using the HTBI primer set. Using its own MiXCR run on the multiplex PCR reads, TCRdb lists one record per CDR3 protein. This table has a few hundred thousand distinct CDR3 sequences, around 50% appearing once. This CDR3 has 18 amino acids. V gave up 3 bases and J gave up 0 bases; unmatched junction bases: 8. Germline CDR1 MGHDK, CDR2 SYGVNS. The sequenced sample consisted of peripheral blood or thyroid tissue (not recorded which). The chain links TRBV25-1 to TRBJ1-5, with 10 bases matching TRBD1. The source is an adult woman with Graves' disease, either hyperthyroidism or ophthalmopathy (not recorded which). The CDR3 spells CASSDGRQGAYSNQPQHF. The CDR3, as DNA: TGTGCCAGCAGTGATGGGAGACAGGGGGCTTATAGCAATCAGCCCCAGCATTTT.